These 13 T cell receptor beta chains share one sample of origin, sequenced in a study of cytomegalovirus exposure and HLA in healthy donors. This PCR relied on a set of 60 Vbeta primers and 13 Jbeta primers. Data came from immunoSEQ multiplex PCR; TCRdb stores just in-frame clones and leaves some out. There are 150,000 to 200,000 clones in the sample; roughly two thirds occur only once, and about 5% lies in the top ten. The sequencing input was PBMCs. These receptors came from a woman between 18 and 29 years old in good health and CMV-seropositive.

The chain is built from TRBV5-6 and TRBJ1-2; D call uncertain. The CDR3 length is 14 residues. Germline assignment: CDR1 SGHDT and CDR2 YYEEEE. V lost 3 bases and J lost 0, with 9 bases in between. The DNA of the CDR3 is TGTGCCAGCAGCTATCCAGGAACTAACTATGGCTACACCTTC. Translating gives CASSYPGTNYGYTF.

This clone was observed a few times. This chain links TRBV30 with TRBJ2-2; D is ambiguous. The CDR3 runs to 16 residues. Germline V gene lookup returns CDR1 GTSNPN and CDR2 SVGIG (reference sequence). V lost 1 base and J lost 2, with 14 bases in between. DNA for the CDR3: TGTGCCTGGAGTGACCACTTACCCGGTAACACCGGGGAGCTGTTTTTT. Its translation: CAWSDHLPGNTGELFF.

This clone has a handful of counts. The rearrangement joins TRBV7-6 to TRBJ2-1; 8 positions match TRBD1. V lost 3 bases, J lost 2 bases, and 6 bases stayed unmatched. This CDR3 spans 16 amino acids. CDR1 and CDR2 from the germline V gene are SGHVS and FNYEAQ. CDR3 DNA sequence: TGTGCCAGCAGCTTGAATGACAGGGGCACCTACAATGAGCAGTTCTTC. Residues: CASSLNDRGTYNEQFF.

The chain links TRBV6-5 to TRBJ1-3; D is unclear. The germline V gene has CDR1 MNHEY and CDR2 SVGAGI. The V end lost 0 bases, the J end lost 0 bases, and 6 bases lay between the germline ends. The CDR3 spans 15 residues. CDR3 in DNA: TGTGCCAGCAGTTACTCGCGAGTCTCTGGAAACACCATATATTTT. Translating gives CASSYSRVSGNTIYF.

CDR3 region: CASSLRPSGEETQYF. The CDR3 region has the DNA TGCGCCAGCAGCTTGCGGCCTAGCGGGGAGGAGACCCAGTACTTC. J is TRBJ2-5 and V is TRBV5-1; 9 bases are shared with TRBD2. J was trimmed by 5 bases and V by 1 base; bases with no gene match: 6. The CDR3 contains 15 residues. From germline, CDR1 is SGHRS and CDR2 YFSETQ.

This clone has a handful of counts. The gene calls are TRBV7-2 and TRBJ1-1; maybe TRBD1 (6 bases). Trimming cost V 11 bases and J 4 bases, with 17 bases left between them. CDR3 size: 13 residues. Germline V lookup: CDR1 SGHTA, CDR2 FQGNSA. The CDR3 loop is CASAGGRSTEAFF. In DNA form, the CDR3 reads TGTGCCTCCGCCGGGGGGCGGAGCACTGAAGCTTTCTTT.

As regards this clone: Other DNA sequences within the sample encode an identical CDR3. The chain is built from TRBV18 and TRBJ2-7, with TRBD1 matching over 11 bases. Germline CDR1 and CDR2: KGHSH and LQKENI. This CDR3 has 14 residues. After removal of 4 bases from V and 3 bases from J, the junction contained 2 bases not matched to a gene. The CDR3: CASSQGTGGYEQYF. CDR3 nucleotide sequence: TGTGCCAGCTCACAGGGGACAGGGGGCTACGAGCAGTACTTC. Together with reference TRBV18 and TRBJ2-7, the CDR3 gives the full variable domain: NAGVMQNPRHLVRRRGQEARLRCSPMKGHSHVYWYRQLPEEGLKFMVYLQKENIIDESGMPKERFSAEFPKEGPSILRIQQVVRGDSAAYFCASSQGTGGYEQYFGPGTRLTVT.

V usage is TRBV5-1 and J usage is TRBJ2-7, with D possibly TRBD1 on 6 matching bases. Trimming removed 2 bases at V and 0 bases at J, with 12 bases between. The CDR3 runs 15 residues. Germline CDR1 reads SGHRS; CDR2 reads YFSETQ. CDR3 amino acids: CASSLDTGFSYEQYF. CDR3 in DNA: TGCGCCAGCAGCTTAGACACAGGGTTCTCCTACGAGCAGTACTTC.

The chain couples TRBV5-1 to TRBJ2-5; possibly TRBD2 for D (5 bases). The J call is doubtful: the DNA matches TRBJ2-7 better. CDR1 and CDR2 from the germline V gene are SGHRS and YFSETQ. The CDR3 spans 14 residues. The CDR3, as DNA: TGCGCCAGCAGCTTGGGTGGAGGCTCCTACGAGCAGTACTTC. Its protein product is CASSLGGGSYEQYF.

The chain has TRBV4-3 and TRBJ2-5; D perhaps matches TRBD2 (6 bases). The closer fit of TRBJ2-7 to the DNA end suggests the J call may be wrong. The CDR3 length is 15 residues. Germline-derived CDR1 and CDR2 are LGHNA and YSLEER. CDR3: CASSQDLGLNYEQYF. In DNA, the CDR3 is TGCGCCAGCAGCCAAGATCTCGGACTAAACTACGAGCAGTACTTC.

The chain carries TRBV2 and TRBJ2-5; perhaps TRBD1 as D (5 bases). The germline gives CDR1 SNHLY, CDR2 FYNNEI. The CDR3 length is 12 residues. Trimming took off 7 bases at V and 3 bases at J, with 9 bases between the two ends. CDR3 nucleotides: TGTGCCAGCATGGGCAGGGAAGAGACCCAGTACTTC. Translation gives CASMGREETQYF.

This clone was observed a few times. The chain joins TRBV18 to TRBJ2-2; D uncertain. Germline assignment: CDR1 KGHSH and CDR2 LQKENI. Trimming removed 3 bases at V and 8 bases at J, with 10 bases between. The CDR3 length is 13 residues. Here the CDR3 reads CASSPPVVGELFF. Written as DNA, the CDR3 is TGTGCCAGCTCACCCCCGGTCGTTGGGGAGCTGTTTTTT.

This sequence joins TRBV6-6 and TRBJ1-1; possible D gene TRBD1, 5 bases. The CDR3 length is 15 residues. Trimming took 0 bases from V and 5 from J, leaving 13 bases between them. CDR1 and CDR2 (germline): MNHNY, SVGAGI (reference sequence). The CDR3, as DNA: TGTGCCAGCAGTTACTCGATAGGGGCCGGGACTGAAGCTTTCTTT. The encoded protein is CASSYSIGAGTEAFF.